This T cell receptor (beta chain) was sequenced for a study of T cells in localized non-small cell lung cancer. Produced via immunoSEQ multiplex PCR; TCRdb's table is partial and in-frame only. Altogether 70,000 to 95,000 clones are present, approximately 91% being singletons, with the ten largest covering about 4%. V gave up 6 bases and J gave up 3 bases, with 12 bases separating them. This CDR3 region has 13 residues. Germline CDR1 SGHRS, CDR2 YFSETQ. The origin of this receptor is a woman aged 40 to 75 with stage II squamous cell lung carcinoma. Here the sequenced sample was PBMCs, taken before any cancer treatment. V usage is TRBV5-1 and J usage is TRBJ1-1, with D perhaps TRBD1 (5 bases). For the CDR3, the DNA is TGCGCCAGCACGTCCGGAGGGGACACTGAAGCTTTCTTT. This encodes CASTSGGDTEAFF.